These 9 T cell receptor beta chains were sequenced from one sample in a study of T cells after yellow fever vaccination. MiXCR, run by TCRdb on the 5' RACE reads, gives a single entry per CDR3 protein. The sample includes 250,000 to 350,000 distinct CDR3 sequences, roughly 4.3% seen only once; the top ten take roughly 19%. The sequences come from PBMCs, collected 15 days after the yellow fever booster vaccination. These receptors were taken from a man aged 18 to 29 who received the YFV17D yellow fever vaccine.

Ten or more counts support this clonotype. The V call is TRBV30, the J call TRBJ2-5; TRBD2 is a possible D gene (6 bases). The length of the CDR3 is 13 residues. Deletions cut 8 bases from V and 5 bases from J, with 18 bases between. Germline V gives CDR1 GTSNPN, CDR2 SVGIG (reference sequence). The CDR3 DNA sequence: TGTGCCACGATGGGGGGTTTCGGGGAGACCCAGTACTTC. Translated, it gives CATMGGFGETQYF.

The CDR3, as DNA: TGTGCCAGCTCACCCGGACAGCTCTCTGGAAACACCATATATTTT. Its translation: CASSPGQLSGNTIYF. The chain joins TRBV18 to TRBJ1-3; possibly TRBD1 for D (6 bases). CDR1 is KGHSH, CDR2 LQKENI, per germline. Trimming pared 3 bases from V and 0 bases from J, leaving 9 bases between. The CDR3 length is 15 residues.

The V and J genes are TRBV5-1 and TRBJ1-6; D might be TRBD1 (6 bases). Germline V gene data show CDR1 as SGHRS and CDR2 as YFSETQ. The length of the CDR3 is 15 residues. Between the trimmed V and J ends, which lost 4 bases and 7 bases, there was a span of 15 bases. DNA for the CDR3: TGCGCCAGCAGCCGCGACGGACAGTGGAATTCACCCCTCCACTTT. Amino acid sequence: CASSRDGQWNSPLHF.

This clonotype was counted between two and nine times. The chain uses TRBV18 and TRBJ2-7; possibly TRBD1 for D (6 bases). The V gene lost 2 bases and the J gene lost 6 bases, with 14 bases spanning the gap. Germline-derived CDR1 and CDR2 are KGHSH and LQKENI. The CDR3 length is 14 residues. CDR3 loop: CASSPWDNVGEQYF. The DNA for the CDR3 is TGTGCCAGCTCACCATGGGACAACGTAGGCGAGCAGTACTTC.

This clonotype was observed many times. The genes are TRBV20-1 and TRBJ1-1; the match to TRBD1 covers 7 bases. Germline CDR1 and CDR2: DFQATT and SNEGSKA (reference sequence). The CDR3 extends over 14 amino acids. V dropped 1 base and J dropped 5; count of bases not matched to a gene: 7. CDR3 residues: CSARARGGNTEAFF. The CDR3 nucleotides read TGCAGTGCTAGAGCCAGGGGGGGTAATACTGAAGCTTTCTTT.

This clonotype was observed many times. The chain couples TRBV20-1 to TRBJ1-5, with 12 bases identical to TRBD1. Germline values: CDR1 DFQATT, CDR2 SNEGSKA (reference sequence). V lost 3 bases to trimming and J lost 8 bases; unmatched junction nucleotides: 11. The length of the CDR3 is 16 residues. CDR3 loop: CSARTRGQGAREPQHF. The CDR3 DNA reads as TGCAGTGCTAGGACGCGGGGACAGGGGGCCCGGGAGCCCCAGCATTTT.

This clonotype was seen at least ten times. CDR3 nucleotides: TGTGCCAGCAGTTTGCAGGGCCTTGCCCCCTACGAGCAGTACGTC. This translates into CASSLQGLAPYEQYV. The chain combines TRBV6-1 with TRBJ2-7, with D tentatively TRBD1 (5 bases). Germline V gives CDR1 MNHNS, CDR2 SASEGT. V dropped 5 bases and J dropped 2 bases, with 16 bases sitting between them. This CDR3 is 15 amino acids long.

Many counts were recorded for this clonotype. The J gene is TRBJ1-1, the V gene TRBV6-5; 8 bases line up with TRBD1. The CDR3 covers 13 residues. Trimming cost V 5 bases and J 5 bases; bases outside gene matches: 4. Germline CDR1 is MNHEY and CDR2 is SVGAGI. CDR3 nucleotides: TGTGCCAGCAGTGGACAGGGTAGGACTGAAGCTTTCTTT. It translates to CASSGQGRTEAFF.

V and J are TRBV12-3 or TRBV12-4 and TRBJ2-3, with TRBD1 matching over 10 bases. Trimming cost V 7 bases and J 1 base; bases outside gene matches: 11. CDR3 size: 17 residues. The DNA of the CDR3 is TGTGCCAGCACCAGACAGGGGGCTAGCGCCGGCACAGATACGCAGTATTTT. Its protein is CASTRQGASAGTDTQYF.